This T cell receptor beta chain was sequenced for a study of OX40 agonist ivuxolimab in advanced cancers. Across the whole study: Ivuxolimab, an antibody that agonizes OX40 (CD134), was administered to the patients. Under the entry rules, prior anti-PD-1, anti-PD-L1 or anti-CTLA-4 therapy was allowed, and roughly 41% had some.

The V gene end was trimmed by 1 base and the J gene end by 1 base; junction bases not matched to a gene: 6. Germline V gene data show CDR1 as SGHVS and CDR2 as FNYEAQ. The CDR3 spans 17 residues. Here immunoSEQ multiplex PCR was the method, and the copy in TCRdb shows in-frame clones only, minus some. The sample carries about 110,000 clones, roughly 87% recorded once. The specimen comprised CD4+ or CD8+ T cells sorted from blood, sampled in a trial of the OX40 agonist ivuxolimab. The V call is TRBV7-6, the J call TRBJ2-2, with 7 bases fitting TRBD2. The receptor was isolated from an adult with an advanced solid tumor such as melanoma, head and neck, liver or kidney cancer. CDR3 region: CASSLGGLRVNTGELFF. The CDR3 nucleotides are TGTGCCAGCAGCTTAGGGGGACTAAGGGTGAACACCGGGGAGCTGTTTTTT.